The 21 T cell receptor beta chains reported below all come from one sample, sequenced in a study of T cell responses to AZD1222 COVID-19 vaccine. Method: immunoSEQ multiplex PCR; TCRdb's copy keeps in-frame clones and lacks some. The sample carries 120,000 or so clones, roughly 89% recorded once. The material was peripheral blood, obtained on day 0 of MenACWY control vaccination. These receptors originate from an adult in good health.

The chain uses TRBV6-2 or TRBV6-3 and TRBJ2-7; 7 positions agree with TRBD2. This CDR3 is built from 14 residues. J was trimmed by 3 bases and V by 0 bases; bases with no gene match: 2. The germline gives CDR1 MNHEY, CDR2 SVGEGT. CDR3 sequence (DNA): TGTGCCAGCAGTTACTCATCGGGGGGCTACGAGCAGTACTTC. Translation: CASSYSSGGYEQYF.

The chain carries TRBV2 and TRBJ1-6; 7 bases are shared with TRBD1. V lost 6 bases, J lost 10 bases, and 18 bases stayed unmatched. The germline gives CDR1 SNHLY, CDR2 FYNNEI. The CDR3 is made up of 17 amino acids. CDR3 DNA: TGTGCCAGCAGCGAACCGGGACAGAATTTAGGGGGGTCACCCCTCCACTTT. Translation: CASSEPGQNLGGSPLHF.

The chain combines TRBV19 with TRBJ2-2; 9 nucleotides line up with TRBD2. Trimming at V came to 5 bases and at J to 3 bases, leaving 13 bases not matched to a gene. This CDR3 contains 18 residues. Germline assignment: CDR1 LNHDA and CDR2 SQIVND (reference sequence). The CDR3 loop reads CASSAFRREGLDTGELFF. The DNA for the CDR3 is TGTGCCAGTAGTGCCTTTCGGCGGGAGGGCCTAGACACCGGGGAGCTGTTTTTT. Based on the CDR3 plus reference TRBV19 and TRBJ2-2, the full variable domain is DGGITQSPKYLFRKEGQNVTLSCEQNLNHDAMYWYRQDPGQGLRLIYYSQIVNDFQKGDIAEGYSVSREKKESFPLTVTSAQKNPTAFYLCASSAFRREGLDTGELFFGEGSRLTVL.

This clone showed up just once. The genes are TRBV7-2 and TRBJ2-3; D is unresolved. Trimming removed 1 base from V and 0 bases from J, with 14 bases in between. Germline lookup yields CDR1 SGHTA and CDR2 FQGNSA. The CDR3 runs 17 residues. Written as DNA, the CDR3 is TGTGCCAGCAGCTTAGACTTGCGGACCGGGAGCACAGATACGCAGTATTTT. Residues: CASSLDLRTGSTDTQYF.

This chain joins TRBV6-5 and TRBJ1-1; 7 bases are shared with TRBD1. The CDR3 length is 12 residues. The germline V gene encodes CDR1 MNHEY and CDR2 SVGAGI. Germline trimming cut 7 bases from V and 8 bases from J; bases unmatched to any gene: 7. The CDR3 nucleotides are TGTGCCAGCATTCAACAGGGGTCCGAAGCTTTCTTT. Its protein product is CASIQQGSEAFF.

This clone has a single count. The CDR3 DNA follows: TGTGCCAGCAGCTTGGCGGGTTACCTGAACACTGAAGCTTTCTTT. It specifies CASSLAGYLNTEAFF. The rearrangement uses TRBV5-6 and TRBJ1-1; no clear D. Trimming shortened V by 0 bases and J by 0 bases, and 9 bases separated the two germline ends. Germline assignment: CDR1 SGHDT and CDR2 YYEEEE. The CDR3 is 15 residues long.

This chain links TRBV19 with TRBJ2-7; 10 bases agree with TRBD1. Germline CDR1 and CDR2: LNHDA and SQIVND (reference sequence). The CDR3 sequence is 15 residues long. The V and J ends lost 6 bases and 2 bases, in that order; junction bases with no gene match: 7. The CDR3: CASSTVTGGPYEQYF. The CDR3 DNA follows: TGTGCCAGTAGCACCGTGACAGGGGGCCCCTACGAGCAGTACTTC.

The chain employs TRBV10-3 and TRBJ2-1; D is ambiguous. The V and J ends lost 0 bases and 10 bases respectively, with 4 bases between them. Germline V gives CDR1 ENHRY, CDR2 SYGVKD. This CDR3 is built from 11 residues. This chain's CDR3 is CAISESWEQFF. CDR3 bases: TGTGCCATCAGTGAGTCTTGGGAGCAGTTCTTC.

The V call is TRBV6-1, the J call TRBJ2-3; TRBD1 matches at 10 bases. Germline CDR1 reads MNHNS; CDR2 reads SASEGT. The V gene end was trimmed by 2 bases and the J gene end by 4 bases; junction bases not matched to a gene: 3. The CDR3 is made up of 15 amino acids. The CDR3 here is CASSESGTGADTQYF. The CDR3 coding sequence is TGTGCCAGCAGTGAATCCGGGACAGGGGCAGATACGCAGTATTTT.

The chain combines TRBV10-2 with TRBJ2-7; tentative D call: TRBD1 (6 bases). V was trimmed by 7 bases and J by 2 bases, leaving 15 bases between them. The CDR3 is 14 residues long. Germline V gives CDR1 WSHSY, CDR2 SAAADI. CDR3 protein: CASTLGQGPYEQYF. Written as DNA, the CDR3 is TGCGCCAGCACCCTCGGGCAGGGGCCCTACGAGCAGTACTTC.

The J gene is TRBJ1-2, the V gene TRBV5-1; 9 bases are a match to TRBD1. CDR1 is SGHRS and CDR2 is YFSETQ in the germline V gene. The CDR3 covers 15 residues. Unmatched junction bases numbered 10, after V lost 6 bases and J lost 4 bases. The CDR3 loop is CASKNTGTGPYGYTF. CDR3 coding DNA: TGCGCCAGCAAAAACACCGGGACAGGGCCCTATGGCTACACCTTC.

The chain joins TRBV6-2 or TRBV6-3 to TRBJ1-6; D remains ambiguous. Germline V gives CDR1 MNHEY, CDR2 SVGEGT. This CDR3 has 13 amino acids. Trimming pared 6 bases from V and 9 bases from J, leaving 12 bases between. The DNA for the CDR3 is TGTGCCAGCAGCGCTGAAGGTTTTTCACCCCTCCACTTT. It codes for CASSAEGFSPLHF.

The rearrangement joins TRBV15 to TRBJ1-2; TRBD1 aligns across 8 bases. This CDR3 has 15 residues. The V segment lost 1 base and the J segment 5 bases; nucleotides outside the gene matches: 6. Germline CDR1 LNHNV, CDR2 YYDKDF (reference sequence). The CDR3 DNA sequence: TGTGCCACCAGCAGAGGAGGACAGGGTATTTATGGCTACACCTTC. Translated: CATSRGGQGIYGYTF.

V usage is TRBV7-3 and J usage is TRBJ2-7; D is possibly TRBD1 or TRBD2 (5 bases each). Germline loops: CDR1 SGHTA, CDR2 FQGTGA. This CDR3 has 16 residues. Trimming took off 4 bases at V and 2 bases at J, with 18 bases between the two ends. CDR3 in amino acids: CASSYQVWDGPYEQYF. CDR3 DNA sequence: TGTGCCAGCAGCTACCAGGTTTGGGACGGGCCCTACGAGCAGTACTTC.

The chain recombines TRBV2 with TRBJ2-7; no clear D. Germline V gives CDR1 SNHLY, CDR2 FYNNEI. V was shortened by 5 bases and J by 3 bases, with 8 bases between the two germline ends. The CDR3 is made up of 12 amino acids. CDR3 nucleotide sequence: TGTGCCAGCAGTTTACAAGGCTACGAGCAGTACTTC. Translation gives CASSLQGYEQYF.

The V call is TRBV4-3, the J call TRBJ2-6; D remains ambiguous. The V end was cut by 1 base, the J end by 2 bases, with 3 bases between. The CDR3 is made up of 14 amino acids. The germline V gene has CDR1 LGHNA and CDR2 YSLEER. CDR3 DNA sequence: TGCGCCAGCAGCCAAGGCCCTGGGGCCAACGTCCTGACTTTC. Amino acids: CASSQGPGANVLTF.

The CDR3 spells CASRGIGYEQYF. CDR3 coding DNA: TGTGCCAGCAGGGGGATCGGGTACGAGCAGTACTTC. The chain has TRBV27 and TRBJ2-7; the D is unclear. This CDR3 has 12 amino acids. The germline V and J ends were trimmed by 6 bases and 4 bases, with 10 bases remaining between them. CDR1 is MNHEY and CDR2 is SMNVEV in the germline V gene (reference sequence).

The chain links TRBV11-2 to TRBJ1-1; D not resolved. Germline CDR1 and CDR2: SGHAT and FQNNGV. This CDR3 contains 13 residues. The V and J ends lost 1 base and 5 bases respectively, with 8 bases between them. In nucleotides, the CDR3 is TGTGCCAGCAGCTTAGGCGTAACGACTGAAGCTTTCTTT. This encodes CASSLGVTTEAFF.

The chain joins TRBV4-1 to TRBJ2-5; 9 bases are shared with TRBD2. Per the germline V gene, CDR1 is MGHRA and CDR2 is YSYEKL. The CDR3 length is 16 residues. The J segment lost 3 bases and the V segment lost 0 bases, leaving 5 bases of the junction unmatched. CDR3 in amino acids: CASSQDRLAGEETQYF. For the CDR3, the DNA is TGCGCCAGCAGCCAAGATCGGTTAGCGGGAGAAGAGACCCAGTACTTC.

The chain employs TRBV4-2 and TRBJ2-1; D is tentatively TRBD1 or TRBD2 (5 bases each). The germline V gene has CDR1 LGHNA and CDR2 YNFKEQ. CDR3 length equals 17 residues. With 0 bases removed from V and 7 bases from J, the gap between germline ends came to 19 bases. The CDR3 DNA follows: TGTGCCAGCAGCCAAGATCGTTTCTTAAGAGGGGAAAATGAGCAGTTCTTC. As protein: CASSQDRFLRGENEQFF.

The chain carries TRBV2 and TRBJ2-7, with D tentatively TRBD1 or TRBD2 (5 bases each). Deletions cut 11 bases from V and 6 bases from J, with 20 bases between. The germline V gene has CDR1 SNHLY and CDR2 FYNNEI. CDR3 size: 13 residues. This CDR3 reads CAEGSQQGTEQYF. The CDR3 bases are TGTGCCGAGGGGTCCCAACAAGGAACCGAGCAGTACTTC. Full variable domain (remainder filled in from reference TRBV2 and TRBJ2-7): EPEVTQTPSHQVTQMGQEVILRCVPISNHLYFYWYRQILGQKVEFLVSFYNNEISEKSEIFDDQFSVERPDGSNFTLKIRSTKLEDSAMYFCAEGSQQGTEQYFGPGTRLTVT.